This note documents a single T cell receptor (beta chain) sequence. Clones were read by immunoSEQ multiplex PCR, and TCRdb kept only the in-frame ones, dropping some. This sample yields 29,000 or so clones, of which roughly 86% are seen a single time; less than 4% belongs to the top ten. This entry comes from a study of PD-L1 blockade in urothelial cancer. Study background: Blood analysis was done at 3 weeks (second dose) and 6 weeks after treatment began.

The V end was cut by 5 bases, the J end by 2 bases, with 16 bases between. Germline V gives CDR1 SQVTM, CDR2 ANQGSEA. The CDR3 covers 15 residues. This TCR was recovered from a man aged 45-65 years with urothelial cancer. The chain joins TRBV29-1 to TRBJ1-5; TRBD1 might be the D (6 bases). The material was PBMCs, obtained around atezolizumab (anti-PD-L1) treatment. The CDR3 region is CSVLDRGPGNQPQHF. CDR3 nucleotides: TGCAGCGTTTTGGACAGAGGCCCAGGCAATCAGCCCCAGCATTTT.